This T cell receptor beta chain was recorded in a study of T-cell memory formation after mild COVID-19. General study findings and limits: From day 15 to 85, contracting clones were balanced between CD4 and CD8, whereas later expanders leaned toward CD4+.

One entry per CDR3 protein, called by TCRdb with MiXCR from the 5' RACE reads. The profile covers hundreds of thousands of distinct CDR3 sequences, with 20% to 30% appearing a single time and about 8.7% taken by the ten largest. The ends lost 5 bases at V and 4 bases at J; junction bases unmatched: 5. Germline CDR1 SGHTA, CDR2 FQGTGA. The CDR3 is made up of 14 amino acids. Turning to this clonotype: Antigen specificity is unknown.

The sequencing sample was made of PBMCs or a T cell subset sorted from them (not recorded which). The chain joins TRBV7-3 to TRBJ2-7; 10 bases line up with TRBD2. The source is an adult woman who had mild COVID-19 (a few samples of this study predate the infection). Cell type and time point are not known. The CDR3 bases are TGTGCCAGCAGCCCATCTAGCGGGGGTTACGAGCAGTACTTC. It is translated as CASSPSSGGYEQYF.